The present T cell receptor (beta chain) was sequenced within a study of cytomegalovirus exposure and HLA in healthy donors. Overall study: About 85 million unique TCR sequences came from HLA-typed donors in an early release.

Amplification used 60 Vbeta primers and 13 Jbeta primers. The table came from immunoSEQ multiplex PCR; TCRdb's copy has only in-frame clones and leaves some out. Of about 98,000 clones in the sample, around 76% were seen once. Not recorded for this donor was the CMV serostatus. The CDR3 totals 16 residues. Germline values: CDR1 SGDLS, CDR2 YYNGEE. Deletions cut 0 bases from V and 8 bases from J, with 15 bases between. Specimen: PBMCs. The chain uses TRBV9 and TRBJ1-6, with D possibly matching TRBD1 (6 bases). The TCR sequence derives from a human donor in good health. CDR3 amino acids: CASSVEAGALDSPLHF. DNA of the CDR3: TGTGCCAGCAGCGTAGAGGCGGGGGCTTTAGATTCACCCCTCCACTTT.